This T cell receptor (beta chain) is drawn from a study of blood T cell repertoires in COVID-19 (dated by TCRdb to 2018 to 2021). General notes on the study: The collaborator samples originated in the United States, Italy and Spain and spanned the acute and convalescent phases of COVID-19. The material from the prospective study consisted of cDNA or gDNA derived from T cells, B-cell-depleted T cells, or PBMCs. Subjects who had been exposed to COVID-19, were actively infected with it, or had recovered from it provided the deeply sampled blood TCRbeta repertoires that made up the dataset. A freely available public database, intended as a resource for researchers studying the immune response to SARS-CoV-2, is where the repertoires were released. Samples came from the ongoing ImmuneRACE study (first 160 participants) plus 1,254 subjects from 6 global collaborators. A de-identified subject ID, COVID-19 status, age in years and sex were almost always included in the sample metadata. Where available, HLA class I and class II types were obtained from metadata supplied by the sample provider rather than from assay-based typing. General study outcomes and caveats: The amount of clinical and demographic metadata varied by source and participant and was provided uncurated.

The germline V and J ends show losses of 10 bases and 6 bases respectively, and no gene match explains 5 bases of the junction. The CDR3 spans 11 residues, from the cysteine through the phenylalanine. Just CDR3 DNA is preserved here, 33 bases in frame from base 1. Per the germline V gene (reference sequence), LGHDT is the CDR1 and YNNKEL is the CDR2. TCRbeta CDR3 regions were amplified from genomic DNA using the immunoSEQ Assay, a bias-controlled multiplex PCR. In the original analysis: Within the assay, amplification of reference gene primers was used to estimate how many nucleated cells each sample contained. To quantify the absolute abundance of each unique TCRbeta CDR3 rearrangement, sequence reads were collapsed and filtered. For each sample, productive Simpson clonality was calculated by taking the square root of Simpson's diversity index across productive rearrangements. TCRdb limited this immuneACCESS table to in-frame rearrangements with V and J called. A share of clones is missing; checked studies link under half to unresolved V genes, and the rest is unexplained. For V, J and clone size, that table is used; D and trimming come from the DNA. This sample is represented by about 150,000 clones; about 86% of them were singletons. Around 7.9% of the sample rests with the top ten.

On this clone: The target of this receptor is not known. Per-nucleotide qualities are absent, and no much larger clonotype sits a single base away.

Participants in the prospective study were enrolled through a virtual design, were aged roughly 18 to 95 years, and lived in 24 United States geographic areas. Cohort assignment in the prospective study relied on participant-reported clinical history from a screening survey and a study questionnaire. For ImmuneRACE Cohort 3, a participant was defined as recovered based on two consecutive negative NP/OP PCR tests, clearance by a healthcare professional, or resolution of symptoms. Each participant in the prospective study had whole blood, serum and a nasopharyngeal or oropharyngeal swab collected by mobile phlebotomists. Prospective study participants could optionally give additional blood draws and questionnaires over an approximately 2-month period. Prospective study blood samples were shipped either frozen or at room temperature before DNA extraction.

The V and J genes are TRBV3-1 (or the pseudogene TRBV3-2) and TRBJ1-1; 7 bases in the middle match TRBD1. This TCR came from a middle-aged man who had recovered from COVID-19. The sequencing input was PBMCs or T cells enriched from blood (not recorded which). DNA sequence: TGTGCCACCAAGACAGGGTCTGAAGCTTTCTTT. It specifies CATKTGSEAFF.